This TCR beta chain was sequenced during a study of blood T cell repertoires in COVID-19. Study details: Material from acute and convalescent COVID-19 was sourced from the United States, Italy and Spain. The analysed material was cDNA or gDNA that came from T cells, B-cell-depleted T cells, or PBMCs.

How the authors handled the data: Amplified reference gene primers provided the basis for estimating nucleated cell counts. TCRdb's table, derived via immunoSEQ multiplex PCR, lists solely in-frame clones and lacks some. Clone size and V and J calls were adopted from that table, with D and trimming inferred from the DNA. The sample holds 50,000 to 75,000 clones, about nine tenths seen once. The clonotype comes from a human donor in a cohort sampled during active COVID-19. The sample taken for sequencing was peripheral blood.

CDR3 in DNA: TGTGCCAGCGGTATATCAGGTCTGGACAGGGGAACAGATACGCAGTATTTT. Amino acids: CASGISGLDRGTDTQYF. The chain has TRBV2 and TRBJ2-3; TRBD1 matches at 9 bases. The CDR3 consists of 17 residues. The V segment lost 8 bases and the J segment 3 bases; nucleotides outside the gene matches: 15. Per the germline V gene, CDR1 is SNHLY and CDR2 is FYNNEI. The full variable domain, in which reference TRBV2 and TRBJ2-3 provide the parts outside the CDR3, is EPEVTQTPSHQVTQMGQEVILRCVPISNHLYFYWYRQILGQKVEFLVSFYNNEISEKSEIFDDQFSVERPDGSNFTLKIRSTKLEDSAMYFCASGISGLDRGTDTQYFGPGTRLTVL.